This entry describes one T cell receptor (beta chain). There are 14 residues in the CDR3. Germline V gene data show CDR1 as SGHKS and CDR2 as YYEKEE (reference sequence). V gave up 3 bases and J gave up 6 bases, with 15 bases separating them. TCRdb re-analysed the 5' RACE reads in MiXCR, keeping a single row per CDR3 protein. The repertoire holds 250,000 to 300,000 distinct CDR3 sequences, with around 16% as singletons. This specimen comes from a study of T-cell memory formation after mild COVID-19. The sequence was collected from a man aged 18 to 30 who had mild COVID-19 (a few samples of this study predate the infection). Cell type and time point are not known. The chain combines TRBV5-5 with TRBJ1-1, with a tentative D call TRBD1 (5 bases). Sequencing used PBMCs or a T cell subset sorted from them (not recorded which). The CDR3 DNA reads TGTGCCAGCAGCTGGGGACGGCTTGCGGCTGAAGCTTTCTTT. Protein sequence: CASSWGRLAAEAFF.